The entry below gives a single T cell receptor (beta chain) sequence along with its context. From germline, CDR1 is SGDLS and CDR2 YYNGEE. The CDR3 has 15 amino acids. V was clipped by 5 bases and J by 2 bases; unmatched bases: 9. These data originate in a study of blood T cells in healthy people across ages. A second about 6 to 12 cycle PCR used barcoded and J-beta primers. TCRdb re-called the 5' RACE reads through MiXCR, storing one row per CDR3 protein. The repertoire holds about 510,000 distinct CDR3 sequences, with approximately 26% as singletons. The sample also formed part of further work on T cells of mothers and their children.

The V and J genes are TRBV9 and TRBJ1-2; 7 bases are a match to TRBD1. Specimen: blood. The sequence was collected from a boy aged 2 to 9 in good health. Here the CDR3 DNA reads TGTGCCAGCAGTATCGGGACAGCACGAAACTATGGCTACACCTTC. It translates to CASSIGTARNYGYTF.